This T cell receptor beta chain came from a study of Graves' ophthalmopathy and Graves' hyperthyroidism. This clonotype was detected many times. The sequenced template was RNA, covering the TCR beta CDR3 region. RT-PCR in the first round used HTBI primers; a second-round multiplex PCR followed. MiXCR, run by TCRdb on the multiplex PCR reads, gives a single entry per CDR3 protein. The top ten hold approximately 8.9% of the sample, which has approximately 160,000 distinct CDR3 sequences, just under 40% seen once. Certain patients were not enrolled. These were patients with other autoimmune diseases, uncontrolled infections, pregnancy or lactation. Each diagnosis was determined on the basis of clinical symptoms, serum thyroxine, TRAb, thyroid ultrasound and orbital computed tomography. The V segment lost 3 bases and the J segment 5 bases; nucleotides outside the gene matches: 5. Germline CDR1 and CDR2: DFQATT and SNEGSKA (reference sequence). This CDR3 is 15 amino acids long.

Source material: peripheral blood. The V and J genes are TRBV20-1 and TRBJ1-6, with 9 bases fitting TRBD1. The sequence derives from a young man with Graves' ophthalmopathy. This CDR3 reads CSARPWDRDNSPLHF. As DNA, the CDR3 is TGCAGTGCTAGGCCTTGGGACAGGGATAATTCACCCCTCCACTTT.